This T cell receptor (beta chain) stems from a study of blood T cell repertoires in COVID-19. At the level of the study: PBMCs, B-cell-depleted T cells, or T cells provided the cDNA or gDNA that made up the material.

Original processing notes: Amplifying reference gene primers gave estimates of nucleated cell counts. Generated by immunoSEQ multiplex PCR, the TCRdb table keeps only in-frame clones and is missing some. The V and J calls and the clone size are those of that table, but D and trimming were determined from the DNA. The table shows more than 300,000 clones, with approximately 85% occurring only once. This clone occurred once. Sample: peripheral blood. This receptor was obtained from a woman in her fifties or sixties with acute or convalescent COVID-19.

CDR3 coding DNA: TGTGCCTGGAGTGTACCGGGGGTTGAGCAGTTCTTC. Its translation: CAWSVPGVEQFF. The chain joins TRBV30 to TRBJ2-1, with a possible D match to TRBD2 (6 bases). Deletions cut 0 bases from V and 9 bases from J, with 9 bases between. Germline V gene lookup returns CDR1 GTSNPN and CDR2 SVGIG (reference sequence). This CDR3 contains 12 residues. Drawing the rest from reference TRBV30 and TRBJ2-1, the complete variable domain is SQTIHQWPATLVQPVGSPLSLECTVEGTSNPNLYWYRQAAGRGLQLLFYSVGIGQISSEVPQNLSASRPQDRQFILSSKKLLLSDSGFYLCAWSVPGVEQFFGPGTRLTVL.